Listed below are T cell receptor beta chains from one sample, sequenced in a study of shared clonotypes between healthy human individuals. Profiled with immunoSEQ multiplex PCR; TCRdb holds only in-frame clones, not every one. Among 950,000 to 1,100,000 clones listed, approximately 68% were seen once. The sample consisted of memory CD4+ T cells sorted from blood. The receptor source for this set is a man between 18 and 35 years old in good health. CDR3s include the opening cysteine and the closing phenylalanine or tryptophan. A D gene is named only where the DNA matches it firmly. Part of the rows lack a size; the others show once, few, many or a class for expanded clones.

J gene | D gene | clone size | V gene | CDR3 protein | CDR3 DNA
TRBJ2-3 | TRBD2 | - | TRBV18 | CASSPWTSGISTDTQYF | TGTGCCAGCTCACCTTGGACTAGCGGGATTAGCACAGATACGCAGTATTTT
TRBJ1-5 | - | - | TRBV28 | CASSLSWGHRNQPQHF | TGTGCCAGCAGTTTATCGTGGGGACACAGGAATCAGCCCCAGCATTTT
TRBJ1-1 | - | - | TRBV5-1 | CASREQLNTEAFF | TGCGCCAGCAGGGAGCAATTGAACACTGAAGCTTTCTTT
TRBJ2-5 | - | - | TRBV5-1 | CASSPNGGPQETQYF | TGCGCCAGCAGCCCTAACGGCGGCCCCCAAGAGACCCAGTACTTC
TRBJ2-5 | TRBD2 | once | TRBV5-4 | CASSTRLAGEETQYF | TGTGCCAGCAGCACCAGACTAGCGGGAGAAGAGACCCAGTACTTC
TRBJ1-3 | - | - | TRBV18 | CASSPSAQGAGNTIYF | TGTGCCAGCTCCCCTTCTGCCCAGGGAGCTGGAAACACCATATATTTT
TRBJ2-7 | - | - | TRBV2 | CASSLRQTSPYEQYF | TGTGCCAGCAGTCTTCGACAGACAAGCCCCTACGAGCAGTACTTC
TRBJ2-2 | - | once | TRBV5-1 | CASSLDGSNTGELFF | TGCGCCAGCAGCTTGGATGGGTCGAACACCGGGGAGCTGTTTTTT
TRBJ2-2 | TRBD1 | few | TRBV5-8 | CASSYWDRRTGELFF | TGTGCCAGCAGCTACTGGGACAGGCGGACCGGGGAGCTGTTTTTT
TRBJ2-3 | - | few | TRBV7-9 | CASPGGGFTDTQYF | TGTGCCAGCCCAGGGGGGGGTTTCACAGATACGCAGTATTTT
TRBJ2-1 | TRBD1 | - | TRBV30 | CALCPGQGAGEQFF | TGTGCCCTTTGTCCGGGACAGGGGGCCGGTGAGCAGTTCTTC
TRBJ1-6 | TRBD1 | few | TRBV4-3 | CASSQFDRDETPLHF | TGCGCCAGCAGCCAATTCGACAGGGATGAGACACCCCTCCACTTT
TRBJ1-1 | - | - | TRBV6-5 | CAIPPTTMENTEAFF | TGTGCCATCCCGCCTACAACAATGGAGAACACTGAAGCTTTCTTT
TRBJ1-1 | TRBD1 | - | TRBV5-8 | CASSSRQGTEAFF | TGCGCCAGCAGCTCCCGACAGGGGACTGAAGCTTTCTTT
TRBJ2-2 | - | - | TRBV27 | CASSFFTVQNTGELFF | TGTGCCAGCAGTTTTTTTACCGTCCAGAACACCGGGGAGCTGTTTTTT
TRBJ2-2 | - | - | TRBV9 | CASSPMGSGNTGELFF | TGTGCCAGCAGCCCCATGGGAAGCGGGAACACCGGGGAGCTGTTTTTT
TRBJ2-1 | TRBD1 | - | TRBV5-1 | CASSLAGGPTASYNEQFF | TGCGCCAGCAGCTTGGCAGGGGGCCCAACCGCCTCCTACAATGAGCAGTTCTTC
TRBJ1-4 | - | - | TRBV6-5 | CASRSQPRANEKLFF | TGTGCCAGCAGATCGCAGCCGAGGGCTAATGAAAAACTGTTTTTT
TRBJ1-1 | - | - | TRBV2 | CASSLAGFSEAFF | TGTGCCAGCAGCCTGGCAGGGTTTAGCGAAGCTTTCTTT
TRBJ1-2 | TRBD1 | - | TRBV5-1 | CASSLDGTGGDPWYGYTF | TGCGCCAGCAGCTTGGATGGGACAGGGGGCGACCCATGGTATGGCTACACCTTC
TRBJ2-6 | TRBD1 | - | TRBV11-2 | CASSQLFTGAGANVLTF | TGTGCCAGCAGCCAACTTTTCACAGGGGCTGGGGCCAACGTCCTGACTTTC
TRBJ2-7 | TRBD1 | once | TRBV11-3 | CASSLRGTGGYEQYF | TGTGCCAGCAGCTTACGGGGGACAGGGGGCTACGAGCAGTACTTC
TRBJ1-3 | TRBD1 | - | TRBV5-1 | CASSLSPGDRAGNTIYF | TGCGCCAGCAGCTTGAGCCCCGGGGACAGGGCGGGAAACACCATATATTTT
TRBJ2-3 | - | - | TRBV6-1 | CASRGRYVGDTQYF | TGTGCCAGCAGGGGGAGGTACGTAGGAGATACGCAGTATTTT
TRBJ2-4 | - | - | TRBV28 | CASSADPWNIQYF | TGTGCCAGCAGTGCAGACCCCTGGAACATTCAGTACTTC
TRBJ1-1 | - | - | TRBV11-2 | CASSFSGAVPVEAFF | TGTGCCAGCAGCTTCTCCGGCGCGGTCCCTGTCGAAGCTTTCTTT
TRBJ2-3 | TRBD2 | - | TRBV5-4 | CASSGGSGNTDTQYF | TGTGCCAGCAGCGGTGGTAGCGGGAACACAGATACGCAGTATTTT
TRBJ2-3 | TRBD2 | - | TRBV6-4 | CASSFFGGTSGDTQYF | TGTGCCAGCAGCTTCTTTGGCGGGACTAGCGGGGATACGCAGTATTTT
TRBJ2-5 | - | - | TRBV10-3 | CAISESRGETQYF | TGTGCCATCAGTGAGTCAAGAGGAGAGACCCAGTACTTC
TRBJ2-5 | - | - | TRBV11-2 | CASSSQAGETQYF | TGTGCCAGCAGCTCCCAAGCGGGAGAGACCCAGTACTTC
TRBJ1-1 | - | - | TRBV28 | CASHRNTEAFF | TGTGCCAGTCACAGGAACACTGAAGCTTTCTTT
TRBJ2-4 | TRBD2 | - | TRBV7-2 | CASSLEGTSGTHIQYF | TGTGCCAGCAGCTTAGAGGGGACTAGCGGGACTCACATTCAGTACTTC
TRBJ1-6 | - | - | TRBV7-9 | CASSSQGLPLHF | TGTGCCAGCAGCTCTCAGGGCCTTCCCCTCCACTTT
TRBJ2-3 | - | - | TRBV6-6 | CASSPQSTQYF | TGTGCCAGCAGTCCACAATCCACGCAGTATTTT
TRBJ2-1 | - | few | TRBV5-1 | CASSQQGNEQFF | TGCGCCAGCAGCCAGCAGGGTAATGAGCAGTTCTTC